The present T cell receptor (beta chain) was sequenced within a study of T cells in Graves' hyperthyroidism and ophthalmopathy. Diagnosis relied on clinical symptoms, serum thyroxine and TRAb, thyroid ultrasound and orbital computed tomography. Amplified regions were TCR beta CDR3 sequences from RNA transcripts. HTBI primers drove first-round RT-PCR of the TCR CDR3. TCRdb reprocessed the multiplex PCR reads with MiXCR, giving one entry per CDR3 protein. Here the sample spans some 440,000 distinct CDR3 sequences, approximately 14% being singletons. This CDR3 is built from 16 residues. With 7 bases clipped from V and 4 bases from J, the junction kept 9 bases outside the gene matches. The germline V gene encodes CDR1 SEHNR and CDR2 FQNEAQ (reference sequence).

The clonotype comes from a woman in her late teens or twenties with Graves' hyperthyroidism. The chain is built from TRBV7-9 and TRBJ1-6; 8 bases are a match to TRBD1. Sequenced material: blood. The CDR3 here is CASTLGTGLYNSPLHF. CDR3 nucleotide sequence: TGTGCCAGCACCCTCGGGACAGGTCTTTATAATTCACCCCTCCACTTT.